This passage covers 20 T cell receptor beta chains from one sample sequenced in a study of tumor-infiltrating lymphocytes in oesophageal squamous cell carcinoma. TCRdb independently ran MiXCR on the PCR reads; one entry per CDR3 protein. This table holds 9,500 to 11,000 distinct CDR3 sequences, about three fifths found once. Specimen: esophageal tumor tissue. The receptors shown here come from a male donor with esophageal squamous cell carcinoma.

In its sample, this clonotype was seen a few times. This chain uses TRBV12-3 or TRBV12-4 with TRBJ2-2, with 10 bases aligning to TRBD2. J was trimmed by 7 bases and V by 6 bases; bases with no gene match: 11. The CDR3 is 16 amino acids. The CDR3 reads CASRNGVAGGHGELFF. The DNA of the CDR3 is TGTGCCAGCAGGAACGGGGTAGCGGGAGGTCACGGGGAGCTGTTTTTT.

J is TRBJ2-1 and V is TRBV7-8; 15 bases line up with TRBD2. The DNA end is more similar to TRBJ2-5, so the J call may be wrong. Germline values: CDR1 SGHVS, CDR2 FQNEAQ. This CDR3 is 16 amino acids long. The CDR3 loop reads CASSFPGLAGGETQYF. The DNA of the CDR3 is TGTGCCAGCAGCTTCCCGGGACTAGCGGGAGGAGAGACCCAGTACTTC.

This clonotype was recorded a few times. This chain uses TRBV19 with TRBJ2-1; 13 bases fit TRBD2. Gene TRBJ2-7 matches the end of the DNA better, so the J call may be wrong. CDR1 is LNHDA and CDR2 is SQIVND in the germline V gene (reference sequence). CDR3 length equals 17 residues. The CDR3 sequence: CASSIAGGLAGIYEQYF. Here the CDR3 DNA reads TGTGCCAGTAGTATAGCCGGGGGACTAGCGGGAATCTACGAGCAGTACTTC.

The rearrangement uses TRBV29-1 and TRBJ2-6, with D possibly matching TRBD1 (5 bases). The germline V gene has CDR1 SQVTM and CDR2 ANQGSEA. The CDR3 consists of 14 residues. CDR3 DNA: TGCAGTGCTAGTTCAGGGATCGGGGCCAACGTCCTGACTTTC. Amino acids: CSASSGIGANVLTF. Full variable domain (rest looked up from reference TRBV29-1 and TRBJ2-6): SAVISQKPSRDICQRGTSLTIQCQVDSQVTMMFWYRQQPGQSLTLIATANQGSEATYESGFVIDKFPISRPNLTFSTLTVSNMSPEDSSIYLCSASSGIGANVLTFGAGSRLTVL.

This chain joins TRBV7-2 and TRBJ2-1; 9 bases align to TRBD2. The CDR3 length is 18 residues. Germline trimming cut 3 bases from V and 0 bases from J; bases unmatched to any gene: 9. The germline V gene has CDR1 SGHTA and CDR2 FQGNSA. CDR3 residues: CASSFRASGRSSYNEQFF. The CDR3 bases are TGTGCCAGCAGCTTTCGCGCGAGCGGGAGGAGCTCCTACAATGAGCAGTTCTTC.

This chain links TRBV7-2 with TRBJ2-5; 8 positions match TRBD1. The J call may be mistaken, given a closer DNA end match to TRBJ2-1. Germline V lookup: CDR1 SGHTA, CDR2 FQGNSA. The CDR3 extends over 15 amino acids. The CDR3 nucleotides read TGTGCCAGCAGCAAGGACAGGGTGGCCTACAATGAGCAGTTCTTC. Its translation: CASSKDRVAYNEQFF.

The chain is built from TRBV7-8 and TRBJ1-1; no clear D. With 1 base removed from V and 4 bases from J, the gap between germline ends came to 10 bases. The CDR3 consists of 14 residues. The V gene's germline CDR1 is SGHVS and CDR2 FQNEAQ. The DNA of the CDR3 is TGTGCCAGCAGCTTAGGTTCGGCGGGCACTGAAGCTTTCTTT. Its protein product is CASSLGSAGTEAFF.

A word on this clonotype: The junction does not match germline at one end; this may be a read error. V and J are TRBV6-8 and TRBJ2-7, with D perhaps matching TRBD1 or TRBD2 (5 bases each). The CDR3 totals 16 residues. From germline, CDR1 is MNHGY and CDR2 SAAAGT. CDR3 coding DNA: TGTGCCAGCAGTGGGGGTTTAGGGAGTAATAATTCACCCCTCCACTTC. It is translated as CASSGGLGSNNSPLHF.

The CDR3 protein is CASSHRDSSYNEQFF. The CDR3 bases are TGTGCCAGCAGCCACCGGGACAGTTCTTACAATGAGCAGTTCTTC. V usage is TRBV5-6 and J usage is TRBJ2-7, with TRBD1 matching over 7 bases. With the DNA end fitting TRBJ2-1 better, the J assignment may be wrong. CDR1 is SGHDT and CDR2 is YYEEEE in the germline V gene. The CDR3 has 15 amino acids.

V is TRBV5-1 and J is TRBJ2-3; TRBD2 aligns across 11 bases. The DNA matches TRBJ2-7 better at its end, which makes the J call doubtful. The CDR3 runs 19 residues. The germline CDR1 and CDR2 sequences are SGHRS and YFSETQ. CDR3 residues: CASSLGSVSTSGVPYEQYF. The CDR3 DNA follows: TGCGCCAGCAGCTTGGGGTCCGTGTCGACTAGCGGGGTTCCCTACGAGCAGTACTTC.

The V and J genes are TRBV27 and TRBJ2-7; 11 bases agree with TRBD1. With the DNA end fitting TRBJ1-2 better, the J assignment may be wrong. The CDR3 runs to 15 residues. Germline V gives CDR1 MNHEY, CDR2 SMNVEV (reference sequence). The chain's CDR3 is CASSRGTGGEYGYTF. The CDR3 DNA follows: TGTGCCAGCTCCCGGGGGACAGGGGGGGAATATGGCTACACCTTC.

The chain recombines TRBV7-2 with TRBJ2-1; maybe TRBD1 (6 bases). The DNA end lines up better with TRBJ2-7; the J call may be wrong. CDR3 length: 13 amino acids. Germline V lookup: CDR1 SGHTA, CDR2 FQGNSA. In DNA, the CDR3 is TGTGCCAGCAGCGCGGTCAGGGGCTACGAGCAGTACTTC. As protein: CASSAVRGYEQYF.

The chain has TRBV19 and TRBJ2-4; the D gene is possibly TRBD2 (5 bases). Trimming took off 4 bases at V and 3 bases at J, with 7 bases between the two ends. This CDR3 spans 13 amino acids. Germline V gives CDR1 LNHDA, CDR2 SQIVND (reference sequence). DNA for the CDR3: TGTGCCAGTAGTACGGGGAACAAAAACATTCAGTACTTC. It encodes CASSTGNKNIQYF.

This chain links TRBV27 with TRBJ2-1; D may be TRBD1 or TRBD2 (5 bases each). V was clipped by 6 bases and J by 5 bases, with 14 bases between them. The CDR3 runs 14 residues. From germline, CDR1 is MNHEY and CDR2 SMNVEV (reference sequence). As DNA, the CDR3 is TGTGCCAGCAGCCGTAGGGGAGCTGACAATGAGCAGTTCTTC. It encodes CASSRRGADNEQFF.

V and J are TRBV7-4 and TRBJ1-3, with 7 bases identical to TRBD1. The CDR3 has 17 amino acids. Germline CDR1 reads SGHVT; CDR2 reads SQSDAQ. The junction had 8 bases not matched to a gene; V was cut back by 1 base and J by 2 bases. The CDR3 here is CASSLGQGFGTGNTIYF. CDR3 coding DNA: TGTGCCAGCAGCTTAGGACAGGGATTTGGGACTGGAAACACCATATATTTT.

This chain connects TRBV24-1 to TRBJ1-1, with a weak D call TRBD1 (5 bases). Trimming cost V 7 bases and J 4 bases, with 24 bases left between them. The germline V gene encodes CDR1 KGHDR and CDR2 SFDVKD. The CDR3 sequence is 17 residues long. CDR3: CATRGPSGNPTGTEAFF. The CDR3 coding sequence is TGTGCCACCAGGGGACCATCCGGGAACCCCACCGGCACTGAAGCTTTCTTT.

The rearrangement joins TRBV7-8 to TRBJ2-1; possibly TRBD2 for D (6 bases). The closer fit of TRBJ2-5 to the DNA end suggests the J call may be wrong. CDR1 is SGHVS and CDR2 is FQNEAQ in the germline V gene. The CDR3 has 14 amino acids. The CDR3 DNA is TGTGCCAGCAGGTTTAATACGGGGACTCAAACCCAGTACTTC. Translation: CASRFNTGTQTQYF.

The gene calls are TRBV28 and TRBJ2-1; possibly TRBD2 for D (5 bases). Trimming removed 6 bases at V and 6 bases at J, with 27 bases between. CDR1 and CDR2 (germline): MDHEN, SYDVKM. The CDR3 totals 18 residues. The CDR3 DNA reads as TGTGCCAGCAGCCCCCCCCCTAAGTGGGCGGGTTATGGCAATGAGCAGTTCTTC. Residues: CASSPPPKWAGYGNEQFF.

To note about this clonotype: A read error is likely, as this CDR3 ends without the conserved phenylalanine or tryptophan. This sequence joins TRBV7-2 and TRBJ2-7; D is unclear. The DNA end favors TRBJ2-1, so the J call may be wrong. The CDR3 has 11 residues. Germline CDR1 SGHTA, CDR2 FQGNSA. In DNA, the CDR3 is TGTGCCAGCAGCTTAAGCACGGAGCAGTTCTTA. Translating it yields CASSLSTEQFL.

V and J are TRBV12-3 or TRBV12-4 and TRBJ2-5; 8 nucleotides line up with TRBD1. With V trimmed by 5 bases and J by 13 bases, 21 bases remained unmatched. The length of the CDR3 is 16 residues. The CDR3 DNA reads TGTGCCAGCAGTCCCAGTCGACAGGGGTTTATCGGGGAGCTGTACTTC. This codes for CASSPSRQGFIGELYF.